This TCR beta chain was recorded in a study of blood T cells in healthy people across ages. Study details: Capturing about one barcoded beta molecule per two T cells was achieved by template switching.

The second PCR ran about 6 to 11 cycles with a sample-barcoded 5' primer and J-beta primers. TCRdb redid the calling of the 5' RACE reads with MiXCR, one entry per CDR3 protein. The table lists around 1,000,000 distinct CDR3 sequences, approximately 38% of them singletons. Sequencing was done on a sample of blood. This clonotype originated in a man between 18 and 29 years old in good health.

The CDR3 sequence is CASSLNPPAGVGSYNEQFF. The CDR3 nucleotides read TGTGCCAGCAGTCTTAACCCACCTGCAGGGGTGGGCTCCTACAATGAGCAGTTCTTC. This rearrangement joins TRBV28 to TRBJ2-1; a weak D match, TRBD1 (6 bases). V shed 5 bases and J shed 0 bases, with 23 bases lying between them. This CDR3 has 19 residues. Germline lookup yields CDR1 MDHEN and CDR2 SYDVKM.